Following are 11 T cell receptor beta chains from one sample sequenced in a study of shared clonotypes between healthy human individuals. Naive CD8 populations comprised CD45RO-negative cells positively selected for CCR7, excluding terminally differentiated effector memory CD45RA+ cells. This table comes from immunoSEQ multiplex PCR, and its TCRdb copy is limited to in-frame clones, with some not included. The data show roughly 1,800,000 clones, with about 95% seen just once and 0.9% to 1.5% held by the top ten. The source material was naive CD8+ T cells sorted from blood. All receptors come from a man aged 18 to 30 in good health.

The chain joins TRBV6-5 to TRBJ2-2; no reliable D call. CDR3 size: 15 residues. Germline V gene data show CDR1 as MNHEY and CDR2 as SVGAGI. V was shortened by 0 bases and J by 4 bases, with 9 bases between the two germline ends. The CDR3, as DNA: TGTGCCAGCAGTTACTCGACCGCCGGCACCGGGGAGCTGTTTTTT. This encodes CASSYSTAGTGELFF.

The J gene is TRBJ2-1, the V gene TRBV7-3; D is tentatively TRBD1 or TRBD2 (5 bases each). The germline gives CDR1 SGHTA, CDR2 FQGTGA. The CDR3 consists of 14 residues. With 6 bases removed from V and 9 bases from J, the gap between germline ends came to 18 bases. The CDR3 reads CASSVGVYLSEQFF. In DNA, the CDR3 is TGTGCCAGCAGTGTGGGGGTATATCTCTCTGAGCAGTTCTTC.

The CDR3 protein is CAWSVLIGRAVDTQYF. For the CDR3, the DNA is TGTGCCTGGAGTGTATTAATCGGGAGGGCGGTAGATACGCAGTATTTT. V is TRBV30 and J is TRBJ2-3, with 8 nucleotides matching TRBD2. The CDR3 is 16 residues long. The germline V gene has CDR1 GTSNPN and CDR2 SVGIG (reference sequence). V was clipped by 0 bases and J by 5 bases; unmatched bases: 10.

The CDR3 coding sequence is TGCGCCAGCAGTGGGGGCCAGACCGACGAGCAGTACTTC. This sequence encodes CASSGGQTDEQYF. The chain is built from TRBV4-1 and TRBJ2-7, with D possibly being TRBD1 (6 bases). This CDR3 is 13 amino acids long. Germline CDR1 reads MGHRA; CDR2 reads YSYEKL. Trimming stripped 6 bases from V and 5 bases from J, with 14 bases between.

A remark on this clone: The sample contains more than one DNA sequence encoding this CDR3. The J gene is TRBJ2-7, the V gene TRBV27; D may correspond to TRBD1 or TRBD2 (5 bases each). The length of the CDR3 is 11 residues. With 4 bases removed from V and 6 bases from J, the gap between germline ends came to 7 bases. CDR1 MNHEY and CDR2 SMNVEV come from the germline V gene (reference sequence). The CDR3: CASSYGGEQYF. Here the CDR3 DNA reads TGTGCCAGCAGTTATGGGGGCGAGCAGTACTTC.

This sequence joins TRBV10-1 and TRBJ1-2; D ambiguous. The CDR3 loop spans 12 amino acids. With 3 bases removed from V and 4 bases from J, the gap between germline ends came to 6 bases. CDR1 and CDR2 from the germline V gene are WNHNN and SYGVQD (reference sequence). CDR3 DNA: TGCGCCAGCAGTGATTACGGCTATGGCTACACCTTC. This codes for CASSDYGYGYTF.

The chain joins TRBV5-1 to TRBJ1-3, with 7 bases identical to TRBD1. The CDR3 totals 18 residues. Losses at the gene ends were 4 bases for V and 0 bases for J; bases not matched to a gene: 13. Germline V gene lookup returns CDR1 SGHRS and CDR2 YFSETQ. In nucleotides, the CDR3 is TGCGCCAGCAGCAGGACTTCGGGACAGATCTTCTCTGGAAACACCATATATTTT. It specifies CASSRTSGQIFSGNTIYF.

The chain carries TRBV7-9 and TRBJ2-1; a possible D gene is TRBD1 (6 bases). Germline V gives CDR1 SEHNR, CDR2 FQNEAQ (reference sequence). CDR3 length equals 13 residues. V was cut by 11 bases and J by 15 bases, with 26 bases left in between. For the CDR3, the DNA is TGTGCCTGCTCCGGGACATTGGGCCCCAAGGCGTTCTTC. Its translation: CACSGTLGPKAFF.

The chain carries TRBV5-6 and TRBJ2-1, with 16 positions matching TRBD2. With 4 bases clipped from V and 9 bases from J, the junction kept 16 bases outside the gene matches. This CDR3 contains 19 residues. The germline V gene encodes CDR1 SGHDT and CDR2 YYEEEE. In DNA form, the CDR3 reads TGTGCCAGCAGCCTAGGGGTACTTGGGACTAGCGGGAGGGTCGGTGAGCAGTTCTTC. This gives the protein CASSLGVLGTSGRVGEQFF.

The V and J genes are TRBV25-1 and TRBJ2-3, with a possible D match to TRBD1 (6 bases). Germline CDR1 and CDR2: MGHDK and SYGVNS. V lost 8 bases, J lost 5 bases, and 8 bases lay in between. The CDR3 contains 11 residues. CDR3 amino acids: CASRGGDTQYF. The CDR3 DNA sequence: TGTGCCAGCCGAGGGGGAGATACGCAGTATTTT.

Remarks on this clone: Other DNA sequences in the same sample also yield this CDR3. This chain links TRBV27 with TRBJ1-1; TRBD1 might be the D (5 bases). The germline V gene encodes CDR1 MNHEY and CDR2 SMNVEV (reference sequence). This CDR3 is built from 14 residues. V was cut by 2 bases and J by 2 bases, with 9 bases left in between. CDR3 loop: CASSLVGANTEAFF. The CDR3 nucleotides read TGTGCCAGCAGTTTAGTAGGGGCTAACACTGAAGCTTTCTTT.